This T cell receptor (beta chain) was found in a study of identifying expanded T cells in peripheral blood. This clone was detected only once. Profiled with immunoSEQ multiplex PCR; TCRdb holds only in-frame clones, not every one. The sample comprises about 100,000 clones, roughly 88% of which are singletons, and 5.5% rests with the top ten. V shed 0 bases and J shed 8 bases, with 11 bases lying between them. The germline gives CDR1 SGDLS, CDR2 YYNGEE. The CDR3 length is 14 residues. The source of this sequence is a person aged 18-69 years in good health. Sequencing was carried out using blood. This chain links TRBV9 with TRBJ1-4; weak D call: TRBD1 (5 bases). The CDR3 protein is CASSVDLGPEKLFF. In nucleotides, the CDR3 is TGTGCCAGCAGCGTAGATCTGGGGCCCGAAAAACTGTTTTTT.